The present TCR beta chain was sequenced within a study of identical twins. Study results and caveats: Abundant cord blood beta clonotypes carried fewer insertions; memory repertoires showed none. In monozygotic twins, models underestimated the sharing of out-of-frame TCR alpha.

In the case of this clonotype: Its target is unknown.

The CDR3 spans 14 residues. Via MiXCR, TCRdb re-called the 5' RACE reads, giving one row per CDR3 protein. Of hundreds of thousands of distinct CDR3 sequences listed, 20% to 25% are singletons. Separately, the same data were catalogued under a study of yellow fever vaccine responses in identical twins.

V is TRBV21-1 and J is TRBJ2-1; TRBD1 is the table's D call and was not checked against the DNA. TRBV21-1 is listed as a pseudogene. The clonotype was recovered from a woman younger than 35 in good health. Material: CD4+ T cells sorted from blood. The CDR3 region is CASRARGPSNEQFF. The CDR3 DNA sequence: TGTGCCAGCCGGGCCCGGGGTCCAAGCAATGAGCAGTTCTTC.